This T cell receptor beta chain comes out of a study of T cells after yellow fever vaccination. This CDR3 is built from 11 residues. Trimming stripped 8 bases from V and 6 bases from J, with 10 bases between. MiXCR, run by TCRdb on the 5' RACE reads, gives a single entry per CDR3 protein. The data show about 400,000 distinct CDR3 sequences, roughly 6.2% seen once. Sequences were derived from PBMCs, sampled 5 days after the yellow fever booster vaccination. V gene TRBV12-3 or TRBV12-4 combines with J gene TRBJ2-5; D is uncertain. This TCR came from a man aged 30 to 45 who received the YFV17D yellow fever vaccine. The CDR3 sequence is CASGRTKTQYF. CDR3 bases: TGTGCCAGCGGGCGCACCAAGACCCAGTACTTC.